This entry describes one T cell receptor beta chain. The source of the sample is a study of blood T cell repertoires in COVID-19. Germline values: CDR1 LNHDA, CDR2 SQIVND (reference sequence). Trimming cost V 6 bases and J 4 bases; bases outside gene matches: 8. There are 14 residues in the CDR3. Original data processing: Cell counts per sample came from amplifying reference gene primers. Only in-frame clones appear in the TCRdb table, and some are missing; sequencing was by immunoSEQ multiplex PCR. V and J calls and clone size come straight from that table; D and trimming were deduced from the DNA. The sample lists about 120,000 clones; about 79% were seen once.

This receptor was obtained from a woman older than 75 with acute or convalescent COVID-19. J is TRBJ2-7 and V is TRBV19, with TRBD1 identical over 8 bases. Source material: peripheral blood. The CDR3 sequence is CASSGRQGSYEQYF. As DNA, the CDR3 is TGTGCCAGTAGCGGAAGACAGGGGAGTTACGAGCAGTACTTC.